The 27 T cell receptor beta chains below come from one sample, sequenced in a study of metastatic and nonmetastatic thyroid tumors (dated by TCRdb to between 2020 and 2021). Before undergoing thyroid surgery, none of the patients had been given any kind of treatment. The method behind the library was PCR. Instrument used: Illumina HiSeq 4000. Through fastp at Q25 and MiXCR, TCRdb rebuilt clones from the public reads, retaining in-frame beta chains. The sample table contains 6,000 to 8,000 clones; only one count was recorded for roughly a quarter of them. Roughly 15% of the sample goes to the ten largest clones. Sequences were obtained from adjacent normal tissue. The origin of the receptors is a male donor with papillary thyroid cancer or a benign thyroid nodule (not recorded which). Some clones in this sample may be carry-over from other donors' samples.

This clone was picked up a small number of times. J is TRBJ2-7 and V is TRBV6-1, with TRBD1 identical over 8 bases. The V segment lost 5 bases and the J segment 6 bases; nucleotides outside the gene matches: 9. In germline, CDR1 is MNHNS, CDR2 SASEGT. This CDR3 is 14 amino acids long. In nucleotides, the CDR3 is TGTGCCAGCAGTTTGGGACAGGAACTGGGCGAGCAGTACTTC. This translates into CASSLGQELGEQYF.

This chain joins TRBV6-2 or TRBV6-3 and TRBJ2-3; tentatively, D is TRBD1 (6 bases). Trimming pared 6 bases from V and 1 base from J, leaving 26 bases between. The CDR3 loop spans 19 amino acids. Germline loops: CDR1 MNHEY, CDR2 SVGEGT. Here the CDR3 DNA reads TGTGCCAGCAGATCCCCGGGACACACGCGGCTAAGCGGCACAGATACGCAGTATTTT. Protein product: CASRSPGHTRLSGTDTQYF.

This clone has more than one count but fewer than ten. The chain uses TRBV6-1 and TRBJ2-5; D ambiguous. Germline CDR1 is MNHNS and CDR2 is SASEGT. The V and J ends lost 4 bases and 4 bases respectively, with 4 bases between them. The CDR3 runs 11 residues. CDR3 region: CASSVAETQYF. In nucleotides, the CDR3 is TGTGCCAGCAGTGTTGCAGAGACCCAGTACTTC.

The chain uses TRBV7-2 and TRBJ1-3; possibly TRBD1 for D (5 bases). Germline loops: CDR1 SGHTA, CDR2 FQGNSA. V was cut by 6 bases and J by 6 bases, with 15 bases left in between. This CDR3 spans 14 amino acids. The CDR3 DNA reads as TGTGCCAGCAGGCCAAGTTGGGGCGTAAACACCATATATTTT. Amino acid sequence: CASRPSWGVNTIYF. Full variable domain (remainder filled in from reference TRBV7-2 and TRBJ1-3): GAGVSQSPSNKVTEKGKDVELRCDPISGHTALYWYRQSLGQGLEFLIYFQGNSAPDKSGLPSDRFSAERTGGSVSTLTIQRTQQEDSAVYLCASRPSWGVNTIYFGEGSWLTVV.

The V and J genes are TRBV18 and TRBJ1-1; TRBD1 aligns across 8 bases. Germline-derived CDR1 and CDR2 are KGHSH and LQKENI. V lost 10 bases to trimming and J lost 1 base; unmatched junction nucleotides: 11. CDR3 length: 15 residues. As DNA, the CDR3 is TGTGCCACCATTCCGACAGGGGCTGGGAACACTGAAGCTTTCTTT. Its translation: CATIPTGAGNTEAFF.

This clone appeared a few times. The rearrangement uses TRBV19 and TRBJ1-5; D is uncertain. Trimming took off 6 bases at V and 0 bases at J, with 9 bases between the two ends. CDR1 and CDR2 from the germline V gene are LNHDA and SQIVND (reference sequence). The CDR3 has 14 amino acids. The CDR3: CASSTGFSNQPQHF. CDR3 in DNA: TGTGCCAGTAGCACGGGATTTAGCAATCAGCCCCAGCATTTT.

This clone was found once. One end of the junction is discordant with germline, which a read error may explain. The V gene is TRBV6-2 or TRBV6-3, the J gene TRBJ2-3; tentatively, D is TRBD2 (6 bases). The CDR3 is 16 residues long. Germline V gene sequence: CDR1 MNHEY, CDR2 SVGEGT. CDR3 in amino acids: CDSRVELGLSTVTQYF. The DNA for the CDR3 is TGTGACAGCAGGGTGGAATTGGGACTGAGCACAGTTACGCAGTATTTT.

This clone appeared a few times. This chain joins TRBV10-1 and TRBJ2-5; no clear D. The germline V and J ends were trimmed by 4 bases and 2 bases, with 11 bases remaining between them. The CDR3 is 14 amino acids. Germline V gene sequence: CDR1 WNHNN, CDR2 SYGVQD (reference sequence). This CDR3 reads CASSGGLGQETQYF. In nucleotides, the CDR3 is TGCGCCAGCAGTGGGGGTCTGGGGCAAGAGACCCAGTACTTC.

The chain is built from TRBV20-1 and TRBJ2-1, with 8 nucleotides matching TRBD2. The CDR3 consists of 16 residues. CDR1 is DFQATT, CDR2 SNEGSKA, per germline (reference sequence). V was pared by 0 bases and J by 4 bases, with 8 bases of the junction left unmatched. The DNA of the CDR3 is TGCAGTGCTAGAGATTTTTCGGGGGGGCTTTACAATGAGCAGTTCTTC. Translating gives CSARDFSGGLYNEQFF.

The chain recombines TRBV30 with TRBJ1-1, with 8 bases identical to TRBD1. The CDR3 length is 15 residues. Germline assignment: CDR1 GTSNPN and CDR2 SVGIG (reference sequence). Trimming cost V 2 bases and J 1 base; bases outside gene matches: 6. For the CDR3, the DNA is TGTGCCTGGAGTAGGGGACAGGCACCGAACACTGAAGCTTTCTTT. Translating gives CAWSRGQAPNTEAFF.

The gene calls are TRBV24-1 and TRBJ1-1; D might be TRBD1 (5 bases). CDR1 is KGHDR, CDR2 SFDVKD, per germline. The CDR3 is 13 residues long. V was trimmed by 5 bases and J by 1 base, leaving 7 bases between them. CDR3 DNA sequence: TGTGCCACCAGTGCGCAGGGGAACACTGAAGCTTTCTTT. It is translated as CATSAQGNTEAFF.

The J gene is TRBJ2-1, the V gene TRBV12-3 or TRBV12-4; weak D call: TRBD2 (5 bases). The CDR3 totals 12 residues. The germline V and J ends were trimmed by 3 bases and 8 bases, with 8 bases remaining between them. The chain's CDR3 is CASSFGVHEQFF. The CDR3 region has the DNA TGTGCCAGCAGTTTCGGGGTGCATGAGCAGTTCTTC.

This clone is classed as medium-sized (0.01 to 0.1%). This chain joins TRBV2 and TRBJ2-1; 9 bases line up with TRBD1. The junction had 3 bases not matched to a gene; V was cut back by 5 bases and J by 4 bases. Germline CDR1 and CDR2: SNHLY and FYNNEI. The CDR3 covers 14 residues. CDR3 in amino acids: CASSQQGAYNEQFF. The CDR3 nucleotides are TGTGCCAGCAGTCAACAGGGGGCATACAATGAGCAGTTCTTC.

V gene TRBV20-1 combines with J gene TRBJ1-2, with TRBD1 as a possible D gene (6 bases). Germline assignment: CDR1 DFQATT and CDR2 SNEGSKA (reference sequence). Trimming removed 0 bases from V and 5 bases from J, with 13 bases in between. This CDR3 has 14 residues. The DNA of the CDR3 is TGCAGTGCTAGAGAAAGGGGGGCAGGGTATGGCTACACCTTC. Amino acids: CSARERGAGYGYTF.

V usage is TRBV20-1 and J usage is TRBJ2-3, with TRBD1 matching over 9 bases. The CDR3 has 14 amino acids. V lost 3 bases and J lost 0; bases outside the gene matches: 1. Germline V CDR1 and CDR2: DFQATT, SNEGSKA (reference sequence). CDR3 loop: CSASGTGSTDTQYF. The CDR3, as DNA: TGCAGTGCTAGTGGGACAGGGAGCACAGATACGCAGTATTTT.

CDR3 amino acids: CASSTPTGKETQYF. The CDR3 nucleotides read TGTGCCAGCAGTACCCCGACAGGGAAGGAGACCCAGTACTTC. V usage is TRBV27 and J usage is TRBJ2-5; 7 positions match TRBD1. The V segment lost 5 bases and the J segment 5 bases; nucleotides outside the gene matches: 8. Germline V gene lookup returns CDR1 MNHEY and CDR2 SMNVEV (reference sequence). The CDR3 totals 14 residues.

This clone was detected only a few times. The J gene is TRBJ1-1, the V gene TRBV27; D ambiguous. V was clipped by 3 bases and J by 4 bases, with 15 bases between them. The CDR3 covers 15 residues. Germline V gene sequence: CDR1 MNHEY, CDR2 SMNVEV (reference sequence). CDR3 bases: TGTGCCAGCAGTTTTGGGAGCCCCGGGAGCACTGAAGCTTTCTTT. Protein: CASSFGSPGSTEAFF.

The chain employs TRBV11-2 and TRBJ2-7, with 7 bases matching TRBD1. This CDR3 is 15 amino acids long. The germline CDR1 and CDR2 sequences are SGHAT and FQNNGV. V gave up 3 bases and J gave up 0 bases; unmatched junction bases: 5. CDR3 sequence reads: CASSFRDSFSYEQYF. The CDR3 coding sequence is TGTGCCAGCAGCTTCCGGGACAGCTTCTCCTACGAGCAGTACTTC.

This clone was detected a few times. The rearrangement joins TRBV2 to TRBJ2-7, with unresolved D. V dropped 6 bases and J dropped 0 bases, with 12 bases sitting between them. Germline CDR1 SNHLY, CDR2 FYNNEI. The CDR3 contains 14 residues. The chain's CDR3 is CASSAVGRSYEQYF. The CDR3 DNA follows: TGTGCCAGCAGCGCCGTGGGTCGCTCCTACGAGCAGTACTTC.

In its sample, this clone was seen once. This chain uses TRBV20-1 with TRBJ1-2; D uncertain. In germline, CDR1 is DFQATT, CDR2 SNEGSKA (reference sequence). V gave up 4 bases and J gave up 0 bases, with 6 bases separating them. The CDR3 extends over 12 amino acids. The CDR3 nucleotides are TGCAGTGCTACGGCCCCTAACTATGGCTACACCTTC. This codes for CSATAPNYGYTF.

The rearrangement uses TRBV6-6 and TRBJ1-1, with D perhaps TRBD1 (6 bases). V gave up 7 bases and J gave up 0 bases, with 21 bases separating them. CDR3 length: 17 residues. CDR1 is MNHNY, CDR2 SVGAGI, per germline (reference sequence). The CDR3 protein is CASTNFWGTYLNTEAFF. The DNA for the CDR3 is TGTGCCAGCACAAACTTCTGGGGGACATACCTGAACACTGAAGCTTTCTTT.

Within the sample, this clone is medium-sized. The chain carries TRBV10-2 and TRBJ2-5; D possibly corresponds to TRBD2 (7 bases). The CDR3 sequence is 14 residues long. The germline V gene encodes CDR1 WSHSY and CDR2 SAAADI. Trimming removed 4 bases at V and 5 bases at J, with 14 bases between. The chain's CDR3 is CASSVPGGGETQYF. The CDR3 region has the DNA TGCGCCAGCAGTGTTCCGGGGGGCGGGGAGACCCAGTACTTC.

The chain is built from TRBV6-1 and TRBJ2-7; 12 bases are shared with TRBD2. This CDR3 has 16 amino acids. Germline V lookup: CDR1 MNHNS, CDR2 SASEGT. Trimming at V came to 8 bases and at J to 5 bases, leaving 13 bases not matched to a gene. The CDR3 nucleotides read TGTGCCAGCCGTGCAATCGGACTAGCGGGGTTCGACGAGCAGTACTTC. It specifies CASRAIGLAGFDEQYF.

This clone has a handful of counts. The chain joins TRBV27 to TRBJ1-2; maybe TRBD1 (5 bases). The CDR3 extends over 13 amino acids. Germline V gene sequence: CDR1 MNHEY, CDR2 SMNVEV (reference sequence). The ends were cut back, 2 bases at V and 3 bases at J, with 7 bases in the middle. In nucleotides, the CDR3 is TGTGCCAGCAGTTTACGGGGGGACTATGGCTACACCTTC. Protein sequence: CASSLRGDYGYTF.

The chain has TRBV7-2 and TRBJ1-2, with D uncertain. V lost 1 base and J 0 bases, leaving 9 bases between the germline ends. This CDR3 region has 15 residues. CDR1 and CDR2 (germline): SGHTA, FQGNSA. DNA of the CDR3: TGTGCCAGCAGCTTAGTCGGCTTTCCTAACTATGGCTACACCTTC. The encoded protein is CASSLVGFPNYGYTF. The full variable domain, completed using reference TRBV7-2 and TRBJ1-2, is GAGVSQSPSNKVTEKGKDVELRCDPISGHTALYWYRQSLGQGLEFLIYFQGNSAPDKSGLPSDRFSAERTGGSVSTLTIQRTQQEDSAVYLCASSLVGFPNYGYTFGSGTRLTVV.

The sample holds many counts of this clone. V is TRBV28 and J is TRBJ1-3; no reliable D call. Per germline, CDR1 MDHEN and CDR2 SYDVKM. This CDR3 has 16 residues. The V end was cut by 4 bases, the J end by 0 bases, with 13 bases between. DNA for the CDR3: TGTGCCAGCAGTTCCTATGACCTGAGCTCTGGAAACACCATATATTTT. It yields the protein CASSSYDLSSGNTIYF.

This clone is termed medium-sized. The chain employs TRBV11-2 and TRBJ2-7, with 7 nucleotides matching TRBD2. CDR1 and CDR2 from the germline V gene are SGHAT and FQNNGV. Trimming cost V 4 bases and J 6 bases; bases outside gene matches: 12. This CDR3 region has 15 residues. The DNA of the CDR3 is TGTGCCAGCAGCTCTCCTGGACTAGGTCCGGGCGAGCAGTACTTC. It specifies CASSSPGLGPGEQYF.